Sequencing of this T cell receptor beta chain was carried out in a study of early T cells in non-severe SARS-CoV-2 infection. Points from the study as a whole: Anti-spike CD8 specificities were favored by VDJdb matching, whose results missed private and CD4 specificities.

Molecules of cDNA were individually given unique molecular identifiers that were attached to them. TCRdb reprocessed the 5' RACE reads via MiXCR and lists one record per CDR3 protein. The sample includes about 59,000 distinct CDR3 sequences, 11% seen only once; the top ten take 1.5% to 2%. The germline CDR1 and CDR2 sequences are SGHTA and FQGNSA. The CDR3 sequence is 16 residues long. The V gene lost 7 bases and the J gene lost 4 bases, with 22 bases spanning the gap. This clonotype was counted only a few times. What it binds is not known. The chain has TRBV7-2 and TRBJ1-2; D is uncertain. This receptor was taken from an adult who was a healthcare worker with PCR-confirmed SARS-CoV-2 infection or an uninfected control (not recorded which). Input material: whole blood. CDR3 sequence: CASTSTVGRTGYGYTF. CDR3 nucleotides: TGTGCCAGCACCTCTACCGTGGGGAGGACGGGCTATGGCTACACCTTC.